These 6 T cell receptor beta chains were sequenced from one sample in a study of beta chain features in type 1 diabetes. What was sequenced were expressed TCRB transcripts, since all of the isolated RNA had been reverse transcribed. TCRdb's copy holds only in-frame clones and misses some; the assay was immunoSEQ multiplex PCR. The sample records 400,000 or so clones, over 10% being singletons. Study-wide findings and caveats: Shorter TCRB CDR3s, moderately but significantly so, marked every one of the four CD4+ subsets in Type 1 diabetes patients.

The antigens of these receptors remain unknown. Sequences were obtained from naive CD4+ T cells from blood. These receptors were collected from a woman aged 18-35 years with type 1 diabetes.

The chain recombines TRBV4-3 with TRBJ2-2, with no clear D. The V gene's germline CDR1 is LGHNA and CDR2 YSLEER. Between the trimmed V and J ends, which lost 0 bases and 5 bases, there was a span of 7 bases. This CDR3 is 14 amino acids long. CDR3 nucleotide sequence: TGCGCCAGCAGCCAAGATCTCAGTACCGGGGAGCTGTTTTTT. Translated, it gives CASSQDLSTGELFF.

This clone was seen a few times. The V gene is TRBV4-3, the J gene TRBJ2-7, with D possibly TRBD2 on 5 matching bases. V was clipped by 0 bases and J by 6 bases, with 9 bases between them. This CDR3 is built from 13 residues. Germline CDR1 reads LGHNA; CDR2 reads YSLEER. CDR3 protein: CASSQEVRGEQYF. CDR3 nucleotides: TGCGCCAGCAGCCAAGAAGTCCGGGGCGAGCAGTACTTC.

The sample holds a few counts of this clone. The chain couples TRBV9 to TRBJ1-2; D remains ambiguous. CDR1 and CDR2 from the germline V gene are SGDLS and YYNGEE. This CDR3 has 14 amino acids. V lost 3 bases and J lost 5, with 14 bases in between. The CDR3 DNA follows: TGTGCCAGCAGCGCCACGACTATTAATTATGGCTACACCTTC. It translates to CASSATTINYGYTF.

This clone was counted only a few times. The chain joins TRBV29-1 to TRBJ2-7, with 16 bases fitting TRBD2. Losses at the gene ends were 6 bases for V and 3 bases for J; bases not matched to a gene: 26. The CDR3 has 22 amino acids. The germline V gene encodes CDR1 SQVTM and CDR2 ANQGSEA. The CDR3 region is CSVMTGLAGGASGGSGGYEQYF. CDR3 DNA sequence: TGCAGCGTCATGACGGGACTAGCGGGAGGGGCCAGTGGTGGATCGGGAGGCTACGAGCAGTACTTC.

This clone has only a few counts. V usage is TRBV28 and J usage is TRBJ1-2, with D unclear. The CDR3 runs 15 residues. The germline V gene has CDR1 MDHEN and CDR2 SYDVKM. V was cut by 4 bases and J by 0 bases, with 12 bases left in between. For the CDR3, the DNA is TGTGCCAGCAGTTCCGTTCGGGGAGCTAACTATGGCTACACCTTC. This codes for CASSSVRGANYGYTF.

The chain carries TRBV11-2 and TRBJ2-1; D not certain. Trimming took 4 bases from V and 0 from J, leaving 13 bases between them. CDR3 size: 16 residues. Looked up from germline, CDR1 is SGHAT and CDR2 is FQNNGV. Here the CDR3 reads CASSSSWADSYNEQFF. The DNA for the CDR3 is TGTGCCAGCAGCTCCTCCTGGGCCGACTCCTACAATGAGCAGTTCTTC.